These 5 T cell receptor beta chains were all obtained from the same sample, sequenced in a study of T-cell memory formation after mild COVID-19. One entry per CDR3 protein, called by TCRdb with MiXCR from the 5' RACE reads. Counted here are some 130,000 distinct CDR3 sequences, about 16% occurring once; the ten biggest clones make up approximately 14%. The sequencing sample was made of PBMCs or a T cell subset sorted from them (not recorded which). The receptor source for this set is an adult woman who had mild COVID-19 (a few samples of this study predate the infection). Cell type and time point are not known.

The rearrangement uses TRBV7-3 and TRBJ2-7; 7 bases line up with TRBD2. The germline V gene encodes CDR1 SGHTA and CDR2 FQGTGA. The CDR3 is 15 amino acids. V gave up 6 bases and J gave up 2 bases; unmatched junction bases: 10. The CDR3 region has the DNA TGTGCCAGCAGTCGCGGCGGGGGTTTTACCTACGAGCAGTACTTC. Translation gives CASSRGGGFTYEQYF.

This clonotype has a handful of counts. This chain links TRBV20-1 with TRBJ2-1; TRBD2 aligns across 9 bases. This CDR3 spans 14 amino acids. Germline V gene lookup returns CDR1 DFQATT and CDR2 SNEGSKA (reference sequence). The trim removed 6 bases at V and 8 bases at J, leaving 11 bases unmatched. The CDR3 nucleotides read TGCAGTGCCCCGGATGGCGGGGGGGCCGATGAGCAGTTCTTC. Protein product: CSAPDGGGADEQFF.

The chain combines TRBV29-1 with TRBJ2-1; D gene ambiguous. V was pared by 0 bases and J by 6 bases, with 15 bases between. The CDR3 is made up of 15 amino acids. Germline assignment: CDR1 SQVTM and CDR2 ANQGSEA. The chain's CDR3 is CSVEDRRRSPNEQFF. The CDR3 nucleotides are TGCAGCGTTGAAGATCGGCGACGGTCCCCCAATGAGCAGTTCTTC.

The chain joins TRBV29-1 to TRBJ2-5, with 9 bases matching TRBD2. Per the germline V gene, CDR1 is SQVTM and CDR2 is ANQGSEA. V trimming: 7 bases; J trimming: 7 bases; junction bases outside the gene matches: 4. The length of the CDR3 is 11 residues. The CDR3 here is CSGGGGRTQYF. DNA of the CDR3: TGCAGCGGCGGGGGGGGGCGGACCCAGTACTTC.

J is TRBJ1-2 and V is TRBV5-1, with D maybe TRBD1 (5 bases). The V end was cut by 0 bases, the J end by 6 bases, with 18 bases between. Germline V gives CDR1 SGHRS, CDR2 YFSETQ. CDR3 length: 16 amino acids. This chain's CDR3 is CASSLEFGQGFDGYTF. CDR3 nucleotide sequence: TGCGCCAGCAGCTTGGAATTTGGGCAGGGTTTCGATGGCTACACCTTC.